The T cell receptor (beta chain) described here comes from a study of T cell clonality in common variable immunodeficiency. Germline assignment: CDR1 SGHKS and CDR2 YYEKEE (reference sequence). This CDR3 is built from 12 residues. With 5 bases clipped from V and 7 bases from J, the junction kept 5 bases outside the gene matches. With regard to this clone: The read halts 3 residues ahead of the CDR3 end, with the missing end drawn from the germline J gene.

Clones were sequenced by immunoSEQ multiplex PCR, and TCRdb holds only the in-frame ones, with some missing. The data show more than 30,000 clones, with none appearing a single time. Sequenced material: peripheral blood mononuclear cells. This TCR was recovered from a person aged 18 to 69 in good health. This sequence joins TRBV5-5 and TRBJ1-1, with 7 nucleotides matching TRBD1. The covered CDR3 bases are TGTGCCAGCAGGGGACAGTCCGGTGAA. This codes for CASRGQSGE. The whole CDR3 sequence reads CASRGQSGEAFF.